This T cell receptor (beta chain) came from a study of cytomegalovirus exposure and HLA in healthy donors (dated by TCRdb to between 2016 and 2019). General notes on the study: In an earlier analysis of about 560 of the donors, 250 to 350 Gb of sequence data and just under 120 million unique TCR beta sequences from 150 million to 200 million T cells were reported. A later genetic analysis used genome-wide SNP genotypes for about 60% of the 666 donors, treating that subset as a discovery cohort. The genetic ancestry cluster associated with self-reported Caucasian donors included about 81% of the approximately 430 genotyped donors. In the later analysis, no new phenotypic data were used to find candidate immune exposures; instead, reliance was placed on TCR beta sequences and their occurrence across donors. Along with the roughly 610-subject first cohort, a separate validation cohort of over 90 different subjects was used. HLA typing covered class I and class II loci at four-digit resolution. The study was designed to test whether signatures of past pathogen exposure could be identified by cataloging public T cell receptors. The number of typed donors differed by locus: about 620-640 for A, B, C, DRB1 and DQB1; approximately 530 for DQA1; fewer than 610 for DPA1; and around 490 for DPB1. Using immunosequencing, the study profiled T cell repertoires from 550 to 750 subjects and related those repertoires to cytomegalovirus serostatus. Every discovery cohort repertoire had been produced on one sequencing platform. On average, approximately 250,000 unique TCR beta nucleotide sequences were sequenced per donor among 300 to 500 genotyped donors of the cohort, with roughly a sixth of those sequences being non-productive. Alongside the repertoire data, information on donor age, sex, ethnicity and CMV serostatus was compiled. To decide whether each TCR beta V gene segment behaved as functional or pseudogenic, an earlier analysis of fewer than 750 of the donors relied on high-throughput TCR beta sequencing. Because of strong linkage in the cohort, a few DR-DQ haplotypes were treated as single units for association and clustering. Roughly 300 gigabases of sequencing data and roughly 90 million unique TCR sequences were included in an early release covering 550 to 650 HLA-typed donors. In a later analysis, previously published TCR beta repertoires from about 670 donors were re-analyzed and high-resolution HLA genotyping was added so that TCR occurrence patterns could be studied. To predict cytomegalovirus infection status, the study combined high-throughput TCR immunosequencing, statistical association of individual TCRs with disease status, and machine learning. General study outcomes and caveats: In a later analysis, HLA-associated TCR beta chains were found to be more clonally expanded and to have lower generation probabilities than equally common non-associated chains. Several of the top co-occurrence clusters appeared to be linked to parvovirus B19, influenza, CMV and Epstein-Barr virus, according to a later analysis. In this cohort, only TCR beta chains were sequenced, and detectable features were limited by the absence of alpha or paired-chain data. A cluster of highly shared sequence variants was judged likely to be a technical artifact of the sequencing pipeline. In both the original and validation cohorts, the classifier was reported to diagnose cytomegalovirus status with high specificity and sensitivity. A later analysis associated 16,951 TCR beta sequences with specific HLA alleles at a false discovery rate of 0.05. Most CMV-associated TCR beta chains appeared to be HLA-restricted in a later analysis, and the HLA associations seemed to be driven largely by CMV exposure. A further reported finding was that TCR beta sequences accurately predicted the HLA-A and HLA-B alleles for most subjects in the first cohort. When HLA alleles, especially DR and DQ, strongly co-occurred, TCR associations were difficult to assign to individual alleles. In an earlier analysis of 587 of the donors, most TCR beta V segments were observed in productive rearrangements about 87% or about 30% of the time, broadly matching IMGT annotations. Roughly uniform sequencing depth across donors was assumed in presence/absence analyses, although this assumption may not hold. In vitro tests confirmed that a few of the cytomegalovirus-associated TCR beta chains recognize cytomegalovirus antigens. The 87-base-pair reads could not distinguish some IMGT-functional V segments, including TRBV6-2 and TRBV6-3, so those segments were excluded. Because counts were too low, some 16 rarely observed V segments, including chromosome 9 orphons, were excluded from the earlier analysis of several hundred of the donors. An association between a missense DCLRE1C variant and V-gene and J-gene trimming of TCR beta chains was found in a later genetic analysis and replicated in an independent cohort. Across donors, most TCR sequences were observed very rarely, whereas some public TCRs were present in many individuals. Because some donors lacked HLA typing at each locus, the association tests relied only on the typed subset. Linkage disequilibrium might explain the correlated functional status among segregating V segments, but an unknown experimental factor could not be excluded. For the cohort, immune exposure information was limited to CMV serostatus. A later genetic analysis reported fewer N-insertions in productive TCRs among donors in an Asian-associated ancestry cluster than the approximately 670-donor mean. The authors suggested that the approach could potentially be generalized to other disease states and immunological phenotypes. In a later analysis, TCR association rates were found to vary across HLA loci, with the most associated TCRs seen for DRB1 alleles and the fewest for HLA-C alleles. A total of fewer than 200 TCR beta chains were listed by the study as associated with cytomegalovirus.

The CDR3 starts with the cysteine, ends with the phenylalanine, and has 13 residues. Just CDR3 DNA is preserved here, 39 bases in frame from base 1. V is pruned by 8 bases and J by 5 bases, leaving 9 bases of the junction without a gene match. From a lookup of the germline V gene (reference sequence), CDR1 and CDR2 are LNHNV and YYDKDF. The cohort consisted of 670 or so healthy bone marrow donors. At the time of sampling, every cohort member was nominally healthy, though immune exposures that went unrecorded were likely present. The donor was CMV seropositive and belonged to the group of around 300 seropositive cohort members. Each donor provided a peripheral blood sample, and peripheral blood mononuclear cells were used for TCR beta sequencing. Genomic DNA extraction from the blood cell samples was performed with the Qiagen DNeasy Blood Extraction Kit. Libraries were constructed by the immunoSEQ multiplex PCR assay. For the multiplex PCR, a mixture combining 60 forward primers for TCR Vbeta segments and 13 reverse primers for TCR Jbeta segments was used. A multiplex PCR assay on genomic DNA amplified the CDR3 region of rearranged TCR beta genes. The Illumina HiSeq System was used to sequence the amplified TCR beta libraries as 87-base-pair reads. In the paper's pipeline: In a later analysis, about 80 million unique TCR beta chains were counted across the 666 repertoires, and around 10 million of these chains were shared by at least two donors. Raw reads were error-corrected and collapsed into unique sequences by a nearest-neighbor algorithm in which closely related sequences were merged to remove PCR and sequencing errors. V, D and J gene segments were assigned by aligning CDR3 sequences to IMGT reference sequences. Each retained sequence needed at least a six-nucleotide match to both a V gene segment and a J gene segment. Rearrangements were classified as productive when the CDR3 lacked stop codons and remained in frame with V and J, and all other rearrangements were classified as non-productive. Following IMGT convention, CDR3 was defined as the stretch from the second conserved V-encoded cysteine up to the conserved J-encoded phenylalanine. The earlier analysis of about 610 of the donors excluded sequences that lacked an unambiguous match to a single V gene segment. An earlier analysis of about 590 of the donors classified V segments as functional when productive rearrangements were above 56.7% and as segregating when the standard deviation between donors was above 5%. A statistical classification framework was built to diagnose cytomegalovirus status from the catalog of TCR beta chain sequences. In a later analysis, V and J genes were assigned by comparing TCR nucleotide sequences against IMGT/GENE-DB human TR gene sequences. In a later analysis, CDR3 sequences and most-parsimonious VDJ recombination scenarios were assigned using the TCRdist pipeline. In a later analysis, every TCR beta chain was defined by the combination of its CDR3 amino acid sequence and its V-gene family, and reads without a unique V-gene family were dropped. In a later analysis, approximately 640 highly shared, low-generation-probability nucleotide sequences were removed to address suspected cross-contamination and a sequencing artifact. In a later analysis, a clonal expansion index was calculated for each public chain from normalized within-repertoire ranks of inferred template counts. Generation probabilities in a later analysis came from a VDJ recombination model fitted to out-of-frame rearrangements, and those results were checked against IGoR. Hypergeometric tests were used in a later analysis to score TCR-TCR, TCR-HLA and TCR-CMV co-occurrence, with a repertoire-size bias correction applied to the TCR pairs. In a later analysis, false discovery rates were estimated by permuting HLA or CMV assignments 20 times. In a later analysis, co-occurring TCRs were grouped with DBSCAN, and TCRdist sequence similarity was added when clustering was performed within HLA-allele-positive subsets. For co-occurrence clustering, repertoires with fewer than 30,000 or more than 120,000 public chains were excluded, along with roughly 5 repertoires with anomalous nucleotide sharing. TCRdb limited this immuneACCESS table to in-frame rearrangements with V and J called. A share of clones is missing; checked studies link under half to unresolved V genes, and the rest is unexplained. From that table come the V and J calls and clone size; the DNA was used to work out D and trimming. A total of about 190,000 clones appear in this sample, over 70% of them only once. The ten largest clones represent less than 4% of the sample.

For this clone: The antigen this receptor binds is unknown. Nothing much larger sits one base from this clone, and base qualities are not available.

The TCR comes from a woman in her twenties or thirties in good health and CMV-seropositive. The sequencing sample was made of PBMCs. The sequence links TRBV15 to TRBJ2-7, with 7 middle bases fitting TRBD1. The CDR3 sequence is CATSDRTWDEQYF. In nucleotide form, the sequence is TGTGCCACCTCGGACAGGACATGGGACGAGCAGTACTTC. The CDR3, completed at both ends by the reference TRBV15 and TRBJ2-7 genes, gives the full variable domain DAMVIQNPRYQVTQFGKPVTLSCSQTLNHNVMYWYQQKSSQAPKLLFHYYDKDFNNEADTPDNFQSRRPNTSFCFLDIRSPGLGDTAMYLCATSDRTWDEQYFGPGTRLTVT.